These 19 T cell receptor beta chains originate from one sample sequenced in a study of OX40 agonist ivuxolimab in advanced cancers. Some clones are missing from TCRdb's copy, which holds only in-frame ones; the method was immunoSEQ multiplex PCR. The sample comprises around 69,000 clones, 85% to 90% of which are singletons, and just over 2.5% rests with the top ten. Specimen: CD4+ or CD8+ T cells sorted from blood, collected in a trial of the OX40 agonist ivuxolimab. The receptors stem from an adult with an advanced solid tumor such as melanoma, head and neck, liver or kidney cancer.

J is TRBJ1-4 and V is TRBV19, with 8 bases lining up with TRBD1. The germline gives CDR1 LNHDA, CDR2 SQIVND (reference sequence). Trimming at V came to 10 bases and at J to 4 bases, leaving 14 bases not matched to a gene. This CDR3 has 16 amino acids. CDR3 sequence: CATSPLHRGINEKLFF. The CDR3, as DNA: TGTGCCACCAGTCCCCTACACAGGGGGATTAATGAAAAACTGTTTTTT.

This chain uses TRBV4-1 with TRBJ2-5, with 12 bases matching TRBD1. This CDR3 contains 16 residues. V shed 4 bases and J 2 bases; nucleotides not matched to a gene: 5. Germline CDR1 and CDR2: MGHRA and YSYEKL. CDR3 nucleotide sequence: TGCGCCAGCAGCCCCACGGGACAGGGGGCTCAAGAGACCCAGTACTTC. Amino acids: CASSPTGQGAQETQYF.

V usage is TRBV7-9 and J usage is TRBJ1-6; no clear D gene. Trimming stripped 2 bases from V and 7 bases from J, with 6 bases between. This CDR3 is 13 amino acids long. Germline CDR1 and CDR2: SEHNR and FQNEAQ (reference sequence). The DNA of the CDR3 is TGTGCCAGCAGCTTATCCCTGAATTCACCCCTCCACTTT. Translating gives CASSLSLNSPLHF.

This clone was recorded once. The chain links TRBV7-9 to TRBJ2-7; the match to TRBD2 covers 7 bases. Looked up from germline, CDR1 is SEHNR and CDR2 is FQNEAQ (reference sequence). V was clipped by 3 bases and J by 3 bases; unmatched bases: 5. The CDR3 runs to 14 residues. The DNA for the CDR3 is TGTGCCAGCAGCTTGGGGACTACCAACTACGAGCAGTACGTC. It yields the protein CASSLGTTNYEQYV.

This clone showed up just a few times. This chain uses TRBV2 with TRBJ1-6; D remains ambiguous. CDR1 and CDR2 (germline): SNHLY, FYNNEI. The ends were cut back, 6 bases at V and 9 bases at J, with 12 bases in the middle. This CDR3 has 13 amino acids. In DNA form, the CDR3 reads TGTGCCAGCAGACCGGGGTCGGGTTCACCCCTCCACTTT. Translated, it gives CASRPGSGSPLHF.

This sequence joins TRBV5-4 and TRBJ2-1, with D possibly being TRBD1 (6 bases). The V and J ends lost 6 bases and 9 bases respectively, with 25 bases between them. CDR1 is SGHNT, CDR2 YYREEE, per germline (reference sequence). CDR3 size: 16 residues. CDR3 region: CASNPPKGARGGEQFF. CDR3 in DNA: TGTGCCAGCAACCCCCCAAAAGGGGCCCGAGGGGGTGAGCAGTTCTTC.

This clone has a single count. This chain links TRBV7-9 with TRBJ1-2; D is unresolved. Per the germline V gene, CDR1 is SEHNR and CDR2 is FQNEAQ (reference sequence). This CDR3 has 11 amino acids. V was pared by 3 bases and J by 12 bases, with 11 bases between. The CDR3 DNA reads as TGTGCCAGCAGCTTTGAAGGGCCCAACACCTTC. The encoded protein is CASSFEGPNTF.

The chain carries TRBV6-1 and TRBJ1-4, with a tentative D call TRBD1 (6 bases). With 6 bases removed from V and 4 bases from J, the gap between germline ends came to 12 bases. This CDR3 is 14 amino acids long. Germline lookup yields CDR1 MNHNS and CDR2 SASEGT. CDR3 protein: CASSVGQINEKLFF. CDR3 bases: TGTGCCAGCAGCGTTGGACAGATTAATGAAAAACTGTTTTTT.

The chain uses TRBV6-5 and TRBJ1-5; D remains unclear. CDR1 MNHEY and CDR2 SVGAGI come from the germline V gene. Trimming removed 6 bases from V and 4 bases from J, with 13 bases in between. This CDR3 comprises 14 residues. The CDR3 is CASSPRVNNQPQHF. In nucleotides, the CDR3 is TGTGCCAGCAGCCCAAGGGTTAATAATCAGCCCCAGCATTTT.

This clone has just a few counts. The chain is built from TRBV6-5 and TRBJ2-4, with D perhaps assigned TRBD1 or TRBD2 (6 bases each). V lost 11 bases to trimming and J lost 3 bases, with 17 bases between them. The CDR3 sequence is 14 residues long. Germline-derived CDR1 and CDR2 are MNHEY and SVGAGI. CDR3 coding DNA: TGTGCCTCTCGGACAGCGGGTGGCAAAAACATTCAGTACTTC. Translating gives CASRTAGGKNIQYF.

V is TRBV5-6 and J is TRBJ1-2; perhaps TRBD1 as D (6 bases). V lost 2 bases, J lost 2 bases, and 16 bases lay in between. The CDR3 loop spans 16 amino acids. CDR1 SGHDT and CDR2 YYEEEE come from the germline V gene. The CDR3 sequence is CASSFPRGQGNYGYTF. The DNA of the CDR3 is TGTGCCAGCAGCTTTCCTCGGGGGCAGGGGAACTATGGCTACACCTTC.

The chain recombines TRBV10-3 with TRBJ1-5; D not certain. Germline V gene lookup returns CDR1 ENHRY and CDR2 SYGVKD. The CDR3 length is 13 residues. V lost 0 bases, J lost 11 bases, and 11 bases lay in between. In nucleotides, the CDR3 is TGTGCCATCAGTGAGTCATCCGCCATTGCCCAGCATTTT. This codes for CAISESSAIAQHF.

This clone turned up a few times. The chain carries TRBV28 and TRBJ1-2, with D possibly matching TRBD1 (5 bases). Trimming shortened V by 4 bases and J by 1 base, and 16 bases separated the two germline ends. CDR3 length equals 16 residues. The V gene's germline CDR1 is MDHEN and CDR2 SYDVKM. The CDR3, as DNA: TGTGCCAGCAGTTCCGCCCCCTTTGACAGTAACTATGGCTACACCTTC. It specifies CASSSAPFDSNYGYTF.

This chain uses TRBV11-2 with TRBJ2-1; possibly TRBD2 for D (6 bases). The germline V gene has CDR1 SGHAT and CDR2 FQNNGV. Between the trimmed V and J ends, which lost 0 bases and 4 bases, there was a span of 10 bases. This CDR3 comprises 15 residues. In nucleotides, the CDR3 is TGTGCCAGCAGCTTAGATCAGCGGGCTTACAATGAGCAGTTCTTC. It specifies CASSLDQRAYNEQFF.

The V and J genes are TRBV6-5 and TRBJ1-4, with D unclear. The CDR3 extends over 12 amino acids. Trimming left V 6 bases short and J 5 bases short, with 7 bases between. CDR1 is MNHEY and CDR2 is SVGAGI in the germline V gene. The CDR3 loop is CASSLKNEKLFF. The CDR3, as DNA: TGTGCCAGCAGCCTGAAGAATGAAAAACTGTTTTTT.

The rearrangement links TRBV28 to TRBJ1-1; 8 bases align to TRBD1. Germline CDR1 reads MDHEN; CDR2 reads SYDVKM. After removal of 8 bases from V and 0 bases from J, the junction contained 8 bases not matched to a gene. The CDR3 has 15 residues. The CDR3 loop is CASPPSTGVNTEAFF. The CDR3 DNA reads as TGTGCCAGCCCCCCCTCGACAGGGGTGAACACTGAAGCTTTCTTT.

V gene TRBV30 combines with J gene TRBJ2-3; D gene uncertain. This CDR3 has 14 residues. V was shortened by 3 bases and J by 2 bases, with 12 bases between the two germline ends. Germline CDR1 reads GTSNPN; CDR2 reads SVGIG (reference sequence). The CDR3 loop reads CAWRDSLITDTQYF. The CDR3 nucleotides are TGTGCCTGGAGAGATTCACTAATCACAGATACGCAGTATTTT.

Comment on this clone: This same CDR3 is encoded by further DNA sequences in the sample. CDR3 sequence: CASSYSWDSNQPQHF. The CDR3 DNA is TGTGCCAGCAGTTACTCCTGGGACAGCAATCAGCCCCAGCATTTT. The chain links TRBV6-5 to TRBJ1-5, with D perhaps TRBD1 (5 bases). The CDR3 is made up of 15 amino acids. V was shortened by 0 bases and J by 1 base, with 7 bases between the two germline ends. CDR1 is MNHEY and CDR2 is SVGAGI in the germline V gene.

This chain uses TRBV7-2 with TRBJ2-3; 7 bases are shared with TRBD2. The CDR3 loop spans 13 amino acids. The germline V gene encodes CDR1 SGHTA and CDR2 FQGNSA. J lost 5 bases, V lost 5 bases, and 4 bases had no gene match. Here the CDR3 reads CASSRGGGDTQYF. In nucleotides, the CDR3 is TGTGCCAGCAGCCGCGGGGGTGGAGATACGCAGTATTTT.